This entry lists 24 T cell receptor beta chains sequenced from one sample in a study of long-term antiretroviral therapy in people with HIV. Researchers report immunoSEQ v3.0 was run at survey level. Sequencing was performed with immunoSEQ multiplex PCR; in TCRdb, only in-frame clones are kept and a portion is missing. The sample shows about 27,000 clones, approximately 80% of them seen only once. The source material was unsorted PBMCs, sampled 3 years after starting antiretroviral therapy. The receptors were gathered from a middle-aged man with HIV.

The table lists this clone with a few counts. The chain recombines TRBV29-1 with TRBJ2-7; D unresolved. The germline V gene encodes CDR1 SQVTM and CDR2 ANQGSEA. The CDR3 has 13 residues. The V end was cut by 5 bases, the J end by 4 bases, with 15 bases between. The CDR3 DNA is TGCAGCGTTACGGCCCAACCTGGGTACGAGCAGTACTTC. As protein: CSVTAQPGYEQYF.

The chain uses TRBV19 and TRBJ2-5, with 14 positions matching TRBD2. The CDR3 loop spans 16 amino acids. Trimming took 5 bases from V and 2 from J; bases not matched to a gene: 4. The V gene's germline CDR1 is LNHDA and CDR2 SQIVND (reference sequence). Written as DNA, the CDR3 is TGTGCCAGTAGTCTCCGACTAGCGGGGGGGCAAGAGACCCAGTACTTC. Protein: CASSLRLAGGQETQYF.

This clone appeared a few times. The CDR3 sequence: CASSLWGQTDQPQHF. The CDR3 DNA sequence: TGTGCCAGCAGTTTATGGGGACAAACGGATCAGCCCCAGCATTTT. The chain uses TRBV27 and TRBJ1-5; the D gene is possibly TRBD1 (6 bases). Trimming left V 1 base short and J 5 bases short, with 12 bases between. Germline loops: CDR1 MNHEY, CDR2 SMNVEV (reference sequence). The CDR3 is 15 amino acids.

The CDR3 region is CASSQEEGTGGIYGYTF. The CDR3 nucleotides read TGCGCCAGCAGCCAAGAGGAAGGAACAGGGGGCATCTATGGCTACACCTTC. The chain links TRBV4-1 to TRBJ1-2, with 9 bases that match TRBD1. The germline V gene encodes CDR1 MGHRA and CDR2 YSYEKL. Trimming removed 0 bases from V and 4 bases from J; junction bases left unmatched: 9. There are 17 residues in the CDR3.

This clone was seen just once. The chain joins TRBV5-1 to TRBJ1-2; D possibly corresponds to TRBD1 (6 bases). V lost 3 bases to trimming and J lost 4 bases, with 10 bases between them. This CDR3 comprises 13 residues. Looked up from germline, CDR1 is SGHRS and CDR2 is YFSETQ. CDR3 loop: CASSSGAGYGYTF. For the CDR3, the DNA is TGCGCCAGCAGCTCGGGGGCTGGCTATGGCTACACCTTC.

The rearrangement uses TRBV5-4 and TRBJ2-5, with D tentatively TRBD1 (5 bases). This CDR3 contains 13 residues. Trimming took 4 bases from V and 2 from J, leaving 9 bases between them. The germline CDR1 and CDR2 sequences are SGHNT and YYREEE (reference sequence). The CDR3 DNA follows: TGTGCCAGCAGCCCTGACAGACAAGAGACCCAGTACTTC. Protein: CASSPDRQETQYF.

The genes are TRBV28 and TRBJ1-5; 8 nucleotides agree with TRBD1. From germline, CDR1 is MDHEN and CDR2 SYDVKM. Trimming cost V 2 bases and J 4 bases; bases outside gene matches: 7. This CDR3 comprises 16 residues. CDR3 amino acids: CASSLEGTGVNQPQHF. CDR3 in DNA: TGTGCCAGCAGTTTAGAGGGGACAGGAGTGAATCAGCCCCAGCATTTT.

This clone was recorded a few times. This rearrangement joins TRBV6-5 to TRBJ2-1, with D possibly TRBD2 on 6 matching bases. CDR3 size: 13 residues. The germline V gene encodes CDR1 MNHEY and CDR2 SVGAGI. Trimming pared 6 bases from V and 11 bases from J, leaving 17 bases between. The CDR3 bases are TGTGCCAGCAGAACTGGGACTGACTCTAAGCAGTTCTTC. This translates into CASRTGTDSKQFF.

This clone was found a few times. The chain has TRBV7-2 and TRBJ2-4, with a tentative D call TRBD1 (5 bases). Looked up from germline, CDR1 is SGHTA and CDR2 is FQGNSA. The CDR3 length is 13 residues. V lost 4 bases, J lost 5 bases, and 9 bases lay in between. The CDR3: CASSSFRENIQYF. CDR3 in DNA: TGTGCCAGCAGCTCTTTCAGGGAAAACATTCAGTACTTC.

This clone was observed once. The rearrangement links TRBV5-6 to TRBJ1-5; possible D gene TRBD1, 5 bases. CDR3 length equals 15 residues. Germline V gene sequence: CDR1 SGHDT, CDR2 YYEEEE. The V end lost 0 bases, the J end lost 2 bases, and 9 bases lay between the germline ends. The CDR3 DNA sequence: TGTGCCAGCAGCTTGGGGGGCGCGGGCAATCAGCCCCAGCATTTT. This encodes CASSLGGAGNQPQHF.

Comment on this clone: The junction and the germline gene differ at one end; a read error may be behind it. The DNA of the CDR3 is TGTGCTAGCAGCTTAAGAACTAGCGGTGACCCTTACAATGAGCAGTTCTTC. Protein product: CASSLRTSGDPYNEQFF. V gene TRBV7-7 combines with J gene TRBJ2-1; 8 bases fit TRBD2. Germline lookup yields CDR1 SSHAT and CDR2 FNYEAQ (reference sequence). The CDR3 runs to 17 residues.

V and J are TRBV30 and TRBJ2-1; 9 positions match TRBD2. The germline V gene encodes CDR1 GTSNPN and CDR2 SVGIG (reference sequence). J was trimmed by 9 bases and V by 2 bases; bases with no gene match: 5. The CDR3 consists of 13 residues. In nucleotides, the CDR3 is TGTGCCTGGAGTTGGGGCGGGAGGGCTGAGCAGTTCTTC. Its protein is CAWSWGGRAEQFF.

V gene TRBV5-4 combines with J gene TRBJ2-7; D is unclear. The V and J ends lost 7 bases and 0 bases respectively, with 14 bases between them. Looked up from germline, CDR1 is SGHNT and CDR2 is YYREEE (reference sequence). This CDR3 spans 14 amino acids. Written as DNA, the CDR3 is TGTGCCAGCGGCAATCTAGATTTCTCCTACGAGCAGTACTTC. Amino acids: CASGNLDFSYEQYF.

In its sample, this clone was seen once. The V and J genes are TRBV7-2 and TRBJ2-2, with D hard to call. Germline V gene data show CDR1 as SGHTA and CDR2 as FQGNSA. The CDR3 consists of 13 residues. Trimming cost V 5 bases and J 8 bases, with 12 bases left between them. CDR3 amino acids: CASSENPRGELFF. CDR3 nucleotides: TGTGCCAGCAGCGAAAATCCTCGGGGGGAGCTGTTTTTT.

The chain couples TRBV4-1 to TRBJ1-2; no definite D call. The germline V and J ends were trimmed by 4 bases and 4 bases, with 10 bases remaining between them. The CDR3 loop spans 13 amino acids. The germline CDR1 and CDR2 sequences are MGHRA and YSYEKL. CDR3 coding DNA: TGCGCCAGCAGCCCCGACGCCCGCTATGGCTACACCTTC. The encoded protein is CASSPDARYGYTF.

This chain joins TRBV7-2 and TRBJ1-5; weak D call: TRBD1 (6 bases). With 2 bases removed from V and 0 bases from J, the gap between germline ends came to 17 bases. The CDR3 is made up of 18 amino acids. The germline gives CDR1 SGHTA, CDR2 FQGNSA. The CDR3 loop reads CASSLMSVGAGSNQPQHF. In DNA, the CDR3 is TGTGCCAGCAGCTTAATGTCGGTGGGGGCGGGTAGCAATCAGCCCCAGCATTTT.

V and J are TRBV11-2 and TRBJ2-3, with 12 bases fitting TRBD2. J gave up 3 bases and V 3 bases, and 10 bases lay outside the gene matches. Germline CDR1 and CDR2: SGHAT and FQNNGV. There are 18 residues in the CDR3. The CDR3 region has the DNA TGTGCCAGCAGCTTCAGGGCGGTCGGACTAGCGGGAACAGATACGCAGTATTTT. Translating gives CASSFRAVGLAGTDTQYF.

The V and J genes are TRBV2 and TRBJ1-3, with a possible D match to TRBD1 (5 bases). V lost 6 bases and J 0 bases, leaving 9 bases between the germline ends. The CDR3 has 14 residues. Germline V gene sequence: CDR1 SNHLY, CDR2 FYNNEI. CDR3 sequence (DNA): TGTGCCAGCAGGGGACCCTACTCTGGAAACACCATATATTTT. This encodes CASRGPYSGNTIYF.

CDR3 amino acids: CASSYWAGEGEQYF. DNA for the CDR3: TGTGCCAGCAGTTACTGGGCGGGAGAAGGCGAGCAGTACTTC. The chain joins TRBV6-5 to TRBJ2-7, with 7 bases lining up with TRBD2. With V trimmed by 1 base and J by 6 bases, 6 bases remained unmatched. CDR3 size: 14 residues. Germline V gene lookup returns CDR1 MNHEY and CDR2 SVGAGI.

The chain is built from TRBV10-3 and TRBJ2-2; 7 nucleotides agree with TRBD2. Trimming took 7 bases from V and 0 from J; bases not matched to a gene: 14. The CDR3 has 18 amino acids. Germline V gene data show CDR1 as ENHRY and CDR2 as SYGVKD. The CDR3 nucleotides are TGTGCCATCAACGCAGGACTAGATTATGCTTCGAACACCGGGGAGCTGTTTTTT. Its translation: CAINAGLDYASNTGELFF.

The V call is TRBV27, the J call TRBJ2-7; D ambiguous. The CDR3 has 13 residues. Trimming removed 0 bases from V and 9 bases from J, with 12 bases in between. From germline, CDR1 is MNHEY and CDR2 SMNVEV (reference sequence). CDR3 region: CASSLSSDLWQYF. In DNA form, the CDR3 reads TGTGCCAGCAGTTTATCGTCGGACCTCTGGCAGTACTTC.

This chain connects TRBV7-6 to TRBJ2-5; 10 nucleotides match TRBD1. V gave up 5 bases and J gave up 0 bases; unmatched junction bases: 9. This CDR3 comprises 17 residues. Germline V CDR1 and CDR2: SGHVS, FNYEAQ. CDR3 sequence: CASSRPGTGANQETQYF. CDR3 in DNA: TGTGCCAGCAGCCGTCCCGGGACAGGGGCGAACCAAGAGACCCAGTACTTC.

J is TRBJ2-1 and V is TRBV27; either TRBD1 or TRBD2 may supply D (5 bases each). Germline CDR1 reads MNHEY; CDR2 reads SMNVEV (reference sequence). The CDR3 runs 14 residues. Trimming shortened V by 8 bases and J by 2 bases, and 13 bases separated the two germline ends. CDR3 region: CASSRGTTYNEQFF. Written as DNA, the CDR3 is TGTGCCAGCTCGCGAGGGACGACCTACAATGAGCAGTTCTTC.

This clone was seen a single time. In DNA, the CDR3 is TGTGCCAGCAGTCTGTGGGCTGGAAACACCATATATTTT. Translation gives CASSLWAGNTIYF. This chain joins TRBV6-6 and TRBJ1-3; D is ambiguous. Germline CDR1 reads MNHNY; CDR2 reads SVGAGI (reference sequence). The CDR3 runs to 13 residues. V was cut by 5 bases and J by 2 bases, with 7 bases left in between.